This T cell receptor beta chain came from a study of T cells in Graves' hyperthyroidism and ophthalmopathy. Amplified regions were TCR beta CDR3 sequences from RNA transcripts. HTBI primers drove first-round RT-PCR of the TCR CDR3. TCRdb fed the multiplex PCR reads into MiXCR, producing one record per CDR3 protein. The table includes under 600,000 distinct CDR3 sequences, 15% to 20% detected once. The CDR3 runs 16 residues. Trimming removed 0 bases from V and 6 bases from J; junction bases left unmatched: 9. Looked up from germline, CDR1 is SGHRS and CDR2 is YFSETQ. Only a few counts were recorded for this clonotype. Its antigen is not identified. With duration under 3 months, ophthalmopathy was active: Clinical Activity Score at least 3, NOSPECS at least 4. Study-wide findings and caveats: Most clonotypes expanded in thyroid above 0.001 were likewise present in blood.

This chain joins TRBV5-1 and TRBJ1-1, with TRBD1 matching 9 bases. The sequencing input was blood. The sequence came from a woman between 40 and 50 years old with Graves' ophthalmopathy. Here the CDR3 DNA reads TGCGCCAGCAGCTTGGGGCATACAGGGGGCGGAGCTGAAGCTTTCTTT. Residues: CASSLGHTGGGAEAFF.